The clone carrying this TCR beta chain has ten or more counts. The antigen is unknown. Template switching added a universal primer site; cDNA carried unique molecular identifiers. TCRdb passed the 5' RACE reads through MiXCR, listing each CDR3 protein once. The data hold under 450,000 distinct CDR3 sequences, with roughly 18% observed a single time. The sample originates from a study of identical twins. Findings and limits, study-wide: Out-of-frame sharing of TCR alpha in monozygotic twins was underestimated by models. Fewer insertions were carried by abundant cord blood beta clonotypes, but none was seen in memory repertoires.

The CDR3 runs 18 residues. V lost 0 bases, J lost 4 bases, and 12 bases stayed unmatched. CDR1 LNHNV and CDR2 YYDKDF come from the germline V gene (reference sequence). The donor group consisted entirely of healthy Caucasians. Sequencing was carried out using naive T cells sorted from blood. This TCR came from a man aged 45-65 years in good health. The chain carries TRBV15 and TRBJ1-1; 9 positions agree with TRBD1. The DNA for the CDR3 is TGTGCCACCAGCAGAGATTATCGGACAGGGGTTAAGGCCACTGAAGCTTTCTTT. Amino acids: CATSRDYRTGVKATEAFF.